A selection of T cell receptor beta chains follows, all from one sample in a study of blood T cell repertoires in COVID-19. TCRdb keeps only in-frame clones here, not all; method: immunoSEQ multiplex PCR. The table includes roughly 12,000 clones, about 90% detected once. Sequenced input: peripheral blood. Every receptor here comes from a woman in her seventies with active COVID-19. The CDR3 runs from the conserved cysteine through the conserved F or W. A D gene is named only where the DNA matches it firmly. Clone sizes are given selectively: once, few, many, or a class where the clone is expanded.

>once|TRBV9|.|TRBJ1-2
CASSVDLTDWGYTF
TGTGCCAGCAGCGTAGACCTGACAGATTGGGGCTACACCTTC
>.|TRBV6-5|.|TRBJ1-1
CASSYSYSNTEAFF
TGTGCCAGCAGTTACTCCTACTCGAACACTGAAGCTTTCTTT
>.|TRBV5-8|.|TRBJ2-5
CASSLSAGLGVETQYF
TGTGCCAGCAGCTTGTCGGCTGGGCTAGGGGTGGAGACCCAGTACTTC
>.|TRBV7-2|TRBD1|TRBJ2-5
CASSSGQGFSETQYF
TGTGCCAGCAGCTCTGGACAGGGATTTTCAGAGACCCAGTACTTC
>.|TRBV4-1|TRBD2|TRBJ2-7
CASSQAPTSDYEQYF
TGCGCCAGCAGCCAAGCCCCGACTAGCGACTACGAGCAGTACTTC
>.|TRBV3-1/TRBV3-2|TRBD2|TRBJ2-5
CASSQVAGRAAETQYF
TGTGCCAGCAGCCAAGTTGCGGGGAGGGCCGCCGAGACCCAGTACTTC
>.|TRBV7-9|.|TRBJ1-4
CASSLEGGLNEKLFF
TGTGCCAGCAGCTTAGAAGGAGGGTTGAATGAAAAACTGTTTTTT
>once|TRBV21-1|.|TRBJ1-1
CASSKESDMNTEAFF
TGTGCCAGCAGCAAAGAATCAGACATGAACACTGAAGCTTTCTTT
>.|TRBV2|.|TRBJ2-3
CASSQGVGGDTQYF
TGTGCCAGCAGCCAAGGGGTAGGGGGAGATACGCAGTATTTT
>.|TRBV6-5|.|TRBJ1-4
CASSYASNEKLFF
TGTGCCAGCAGTTACGCGAGTAATGAAAAACTGTTTTTT
>.|TRBV2|TRBD2|TRBJ2-7
CASSETSGRARVQYF
TGTGCCAGCAGTGAGACTAGCGGGAGGGCCAGGGTGCAGTACTTC
>.|TRBV19|.|TRBJ2-7
CASQTGEQYF
TGTGCCAGTCAAACCGGGGAGCAGTACTTC
>.|TRBV15|.|TRBJ2-5
CATSREQGPYQETQYF
TGTGCCACCAGCAGAGAACAGGGACCCTACCAAGAGACCCAGTACTTC
>.|TRBV27|.|TRBJ1-5
CASSLSGGQPQHF
TGTGCCAGCAGTTTATCGGGGGGTCAGCCCCAGCATTTT
>.|TRBV9|TRBD1|TRBJ2-1
CASSAVGTAYNEQFF
TGTGCCAGCAGCGCCGTCGGGACAGCTTACAATGAGCAGTTCTTC
>.|TRBV6-5|.|TRBJ2-5
CASSLGQTSYQETQYF
TGTGCCAGCAGTTTGGGACAAACGTCCTACCAAGAGACCCAGTACTTC
>.|TRBV5-8|.|TRBJ2-2
CASFGGSFANTGELFF
TGTGCCAGCTTTGGTGGGAGTTTCGCGAACACCGGGGAGCTGTTTTTT
>.|TRBV4-3|.|TRBJ2-1
CASSPSWDKDNEQFF
TGCGCCAGCAGCCCTTCCTGGGACAAAGACAATGAGCAGTTCTTC
>.|TRBV9|TRBD1|TRBJ2-1
CASSPWDSWYNEQFF
TGTGCCAGCAGCCCCTGGGACAGCTGGTACAATGAGCAGTTCTTC
>once|TRBV18|.|TRBJ1-1
CASSPLGGTEAFF
TGTGCCAGCTCACCACTCGGGGGCACTGAAGCTTTCTTT
>.|TRBV18|TRBD1|TRBJ2-1
CASSPGETGTGRLEQFF
TGTGCCAGCTCACCCGGGGAGACCGGGACAGGGCGATTGGAGCAGTTCTTC
>.|TRBV7-2|TRBD1|TRBJ1-5
CASSPPRQGYSNQPQHF
TGTGCCAGCAGCCCCCCGCGACAGGGTTATAGCAATCAGCCCCAGCATTTT
>.|TRBV28|TRBD1|TRBJ1-1
CASSPPRGTGGTEAFF
TGTGCCAGCAGCCCCCCACGTGGGACAGGGGGCACTGAAGCTTTCTTT
>once|TRBV6-6|.|TRBJ1-3
CASSYRTSGNTIYF
TGTGCCAGCAGTTACCGAACTTCTGGAAACACCATATATTTT
>.|TRBV18|.|TRBJ1-3
CASSPDNSGNTIYF
TGTGCCAGCTCACCGGACAACTCTGGAAACACCATATATTTT
>.|TRBV9|.|TRBJ2-3
CASSESRDTRQHF
TGTGCCAGCAGCGAGAGCCGGGACACCAGGCAACATTTT
>.|TRBV27|.|TRBJ2-3
CASSLSITSGGRRDTQYF
TGTGCCAGCAGTTTATCGATTACCAGCGGAGGCCGCAGGGATACGCAGTATTTT
>.|TRBV7-9|.|TRBJ2-7
CASNVVEGAPEQYF
TGTGCCAGCAACGTGGTCGAAGGGGCGCCCGAGCAGTACTTC
>.|TRBV18|.|TRBJ1-2
CASSPDREYGYTF
TGTGCCAGCTCACCGGACAGAGAGTATGGCTACACCTTC
>.|TRBV5-1|TRBD2|TRBJ2-3
CASSSSGIPTDTQYF
TGCGCCAGCAGCTCCAGCGGGATTCCAACAGATACGCAGTATTTT
>.|TRBV6-2/TRBV6-3|TRBD1|TRBJ2-4
CASSGRQGNIQYF
TGTGCCAGCAGTGGCCGACAGGGAAACATTCAGTACTTC
>.|TRBV6-5|.|TRBJ2-2
CASRRIAGELFF
TGTGCCAGCAGGAGGATCGCCGGGGAGCTGTTTTTT
>.|TRBV7-9|TRBD2|TRBJ2-7
CASSFSGRSSYEQYF
TGTGCCAGCAGCTTTAGCGGGAGGAGCTCCTACGAGCAGTACTTC
>.|TRBV5-4|.|TRBJ1-1
CASSLTPGLRNTEAFF
TGTGCCAGCAGCCTAACACCGGGTTTGAGGAACACTGAAGCTTTCTTT
>.|TRBV7-2|.|TRBJ1-2
CASGGPSSYGYTF
TGTGCCAGCGGGGGCCCTTCCTCCTATGGCTACACCTTC
>.|TRBV27|.|TRBJ2-7
CASSLGAGPLYEQYF
TGTGCCAGCAGTTTAGGGGCAGGGCCGTTATACGAGCAGTACTTC
>few|TRBV4-2|.|TRBJ1-2
CASSQVGLRAGGYTF
TGTGCCAGCAGCCAAGTAGGGCTGAGGGCGGGGGGCTACACCTTC
>.|TRBV28|.|TRBJ1-2
CASIGPQNYGYTF
TGTGCCAGCATAGGTCCACAGAACTATGGCTACACCTTC
>.|TRBV3-1/TRBV3-2|.|TRBJ1-5
CASSRGRQPQHF
TGTGCCAGCAGTCGAGGCCGGCAGCCCCAGCATTTT
>.|TRBV5-1|TRBD2|TRBJ2-3
CASSLEGSGRDTQYF
TGCGCCAGCAGCTTGGAGGGTAGCGGGAGAGATACGCAGTATTTT
>.|TRBV10-3|.|TRBJ1-2
CAIGGGANYGYTF
TGTGCCATCGGCGGGGGGGCGAACTATGGCTACACCTTC
>.|TRBV5-1|TRBD1|TRBJ1-1
CASSPGQGGGGTEAFF
TGCGCCAGCAGCCCGGGACAGGGGGGCGGAGGTACTGAAGCTTTCTTT
>once|TRBV6-5|.|TRBJ1-3
CASVPSSGNTIYF
TGTGCCAGCGTCCCGAGCTCTGGAAACACCATATATTTT
>.|TRBV9|TRBD2|TRBJ2-1
CASSVVAGGHNEQFF
TGTGCCAGCAGCGTAGTAGCGGGAGGTCACAATGAGCAGTTCTTC
>.|TRBV28|.|TRBJ2-7
CASSFRQGAMAGGFYEQYF
TGTGCCAGCAGTTTCCGACAGGGGGCTATGGCGGGAGGGTTTTACGAGCAGTACTTC
>.|TRBV6-1|.|TRBJ2-1
CASSETQRGSYNEQFF
TGTGCCAGCAGTGAAACCCAACGGGGCTCCTACAATGAGCAGTTCTTC
>.|TRBV5-6|TRBD1|TRBJ2-7
CASSDRGQNTYYEQYF
TGTGCCAGCAGCGATAGGGGACAGAACACTTACTACGAGCAGTACTTC
>.|TRBV5-4|TRBD2|TRBJ2-5
CASSLALAVQETQYF
TGTGCCAGCAGCTTGGCGCTAGCGGTCCAAGAGACCCAGTACTTC
>.|TRBV3-1/TRBV3-2|.|TRBJ2-7
CASSQVLGQQGRQYF
TGTGCCAGCAGCCAAGTCCTCGGACAGCAAGGGCGGCAGTACTTC
>.|TRBV10-3|TRBD2|TRBJ2-7
CAISERTSGRFYEQYF
TGTGCCATCAGTGAGAGGACTAGCGGGAGGTTCTACGAGCAGTACTTC
>.|TRBV2|.|TRBJ2-3
CASIVSDTQYF
TGTGCCAGCATTGTCTCAGATACGCAGTATTTT
>.|TRBV11-2|TRBD1|TRBJ1-4
CASSLDSRQGLWGKEKLFF
TGTGCCAGCAGCTTAGACTCCAGACAGGGCTTATGGGGGAAAGAAAAACTGTTTTTT
>.|TRBV11-2|.|TRBJ2-7
CASSLGGSPEQYF
TGTGCCAGCAGCTTAGGAGGGAGCCCCGAGCAGTACTTC
>.|TRBV19|TRBD2|TRBJ2-1
CASSPGTSGINEQFF
TGTGCCAGTAGTCCCGGGACTAGCGGGATCAATGAGCAGTTCTTC
>.|TRBV11-3|.|TRBJ2-5
CASSLGLDMAETQYF
TGTGCCAGCAGCTTAGGTTTGGACATGGCCGAGACCCAGTACTTC